One and the same sample provided the 8 T cell receptor beta chains below, sequenced in a study of human T cells and chemical hapten exposure. Time point specified: patch test 3, about 24 weeks after DPC sensitization. Documented treatment: therapeutic diphenylcyclopropenone sensitization with weekly scalp DPC. One entry per CDR3 protein results from TCRdb running MiXCR on the RACE reads. The sample lists roughly 200,000 distinct CDR3 sequences, around 25% occurring once. The material was whole blood, obtained in connection with sensitization to the hapten diphenylcyclopropenone (DPC). The receptors shown here come from a woman aged 40 to 50 with alopecia areata. Some clones in this sample may be carry-over from other donors' samples.

The rearrangement joins TRBV10-3 to TRBJ2-7; D ambiguous. This CDR3 is 11 amino acids long. Germline loops: CDR1 ENHRY, CDR2 SYGVKD. V was clipped by 3 bases and J by 3 bases, with 3 bases between them. Here the CDR3 reads CAISELYEQYF. CDR3 coding DNA: TGTGCCATCAGTGAACTCTACGAGCAGTACTTC.

This clonotype appeared a few times. J is TRBJ2-7 and V is TRBV11-2; 9 nucleotides align to TRBD1. The CDR3 is 15 residues long. Germline values: CDR1 SGHAT, CDR2 FQNNGV. After removal of 2 bases from V and 3 bases from J, the junction contained 5 bases not matched to a gene. The chain's CDR3 is CASSLMGQGSYEQYF. The CDR3, as DNA: TGTGCCAGCAGCTTAATGGGACAGGGAAGCTACGAGCAGTACTTC.

The chain uses TRBV5-1 and TRBJ1-1; D is unclear. V was cut by 4 bases and J by 0 bases, with 13 bases left in between. The CDR3 is made up of 15 amino acids. Germline V gene sequence: CDR1 SGHRS, CDR2 YFSETQ. The CDR3 nucleotides read TGCGCCAGCAGCCGCACGACGGAATTGAACACTGAAGCTTTCTTT. It yields the protein CASSRTTELNTEAFF.

CDR3 sequence: CASSGSASGANVLTF. In DNA form, the CDR3 reads TGTGCCAGCAGCGGGAGCGCCTCTGGGGCCAACGTCCTGACTTTC. This chain joins TRBV6-6 and TRBJ2-6, with D possibly TRBD2 on 6 matching bases. CDR1 and CDR2 from the germline V gene are MNHNY and SVGAGI (reference sequence). This CDR3 contains 15 residues. V lost 6 bases, J lost 0 bases, and 9 bases lay in between.

In this sample, this clonotype turned up many times. The chain couples TRBV4-3 to TRBJ2-1; 13 positions match TRBD2. The CDR3 sequence is 16 residues long. Germline loops: CDR1 LGHNA, CDR2 YSLEER. V lost 4 bases to trimming and J lost 6 bases; unmatched junction nucleotides: 6. This CDR3 reads CASSLWTSGSLNEQFF. The DNA for the CDR3 is TGCGCCAGCAGCCTGTGGACTAGCGGGAGTCTCAATGAGCAGTTCTTC.

This clonotype appeared a few times. V and J are TRBV7-2 and TRBJ1-5; TRBD1 is a possible D gene (6 bases). Germline V CDR1 and CDR2: SGHTA, FQGNSA. The CDR3 totals 15 residues. Trimming took off 4 bases at V and 5 bases at J, with 15 bases between the two ends. The CDR3 DNA sequence: TGTGCCAGCAGCTCAGGGACAACGGGTTATCAGCCCCAGCATTTT. Its translation: CASSSGTTGYQPQHF.

The chain uses TRBV7-3 and TRBJ2-6; D possibly uses TRBD1 or TRBD2 (5 bases each). This CDR3 comprises 16 residues. Germline CDR1 and CDR2: SGHTA and FQGTGA. V was clipped by 5 bases and J by 0 bases, with 11 bases between them. CDR3 sequence reads: CASSLGDLSGANVLTF. The CDR3, as DNA: TGTGCCAGCAGCCTCGGGGACCTCTCTGGGGCCAACGTCCTGACTTTC.

This clonotype was counted many times. This chain joins TRBV28 and TRBJ2-5; 7 bases map to TRBD1. The J segment lost 4 bases and the V segment lost 2 bases, leaving 7 bases of the junction unmatched. Germline assignment: CDR1 MDHEN and CDR2 SYDVKM. CDR3 size: 15 residues. For the CDR3, the DNA is TGTGCCAGCAGTTTACCGACAGGGCGGCGAGAGACCCAGTACTTC. Translated, it gives CASSLPTGRRETQYF.